Described below is a single T cell receptor beta chain sequence and its context. The antigen is unknown. Per the germline V gene, CDR1 is MNHEY and CDR2 is SMNVEV (reference sequence). V lost 7 bases to trimming and J lost 10 bases; unmatched junction nucleotides: 11. The CDR3 is 15 residues long. The naive CD8 fraction comprised CD45RO-negative cells positively selected for CCR7 and excluded terminally differentiated effector memory CD45RA+ cells. Roughly 200 ng DNA, 30,000 or so T cell genomes, went into each sorted-subset replicate PCR. Original processing methods: Junction-only sequences without quality scores came from ImmunoSEQ, so filtering differed. The protocol was immunoSEQ multiplex PCR, while the TCRdb copy is restricted to in-frame clones and leaves out a portion. V and J calls and clone size follow that table, whereas D and trimming were derived from the DNA. In the table there are some 2,000,000 clones, roughly 94% of which are singletons.

The record originates from a study of shared clonotypes between healthy human individuals. The study, taken as a whole, reports: Some clonotypes were shared by all four sorted-subset donors, while others were not shared. The non-shared ones had lower generation probabilities than the shared ones. Inspection by rarefaction showed sorted-subset sequencing to be incomplete despite large depth.

The sequenced material came from naive CD8+ T cells sorted from blood. V gene TRBV27 combines with J gene TRBJ1-6, with 9 bases aligning to TRBD1. The sequence was collected from a man between 18 and 29 years old in good health. The CDR3 nucleotides read TGTGCCAGCACCCTATGGGGACAGGGCTCCTCACCCCTCCACTTT. This encodes CASTLWGQGSSPLHF.